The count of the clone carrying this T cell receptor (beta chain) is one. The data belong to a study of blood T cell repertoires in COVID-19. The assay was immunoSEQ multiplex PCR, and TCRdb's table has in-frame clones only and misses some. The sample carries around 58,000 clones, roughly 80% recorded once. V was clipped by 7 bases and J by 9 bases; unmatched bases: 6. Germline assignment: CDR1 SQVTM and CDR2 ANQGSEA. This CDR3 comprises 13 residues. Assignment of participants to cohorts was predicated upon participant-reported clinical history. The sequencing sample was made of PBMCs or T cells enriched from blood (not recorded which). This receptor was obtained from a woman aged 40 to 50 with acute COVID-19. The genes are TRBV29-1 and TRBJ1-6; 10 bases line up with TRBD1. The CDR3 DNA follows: TGCAGCGCCGGGACAGGGGTCGGTTCACCCCTCCACTTT. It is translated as CSAGTGVGSPLHF.